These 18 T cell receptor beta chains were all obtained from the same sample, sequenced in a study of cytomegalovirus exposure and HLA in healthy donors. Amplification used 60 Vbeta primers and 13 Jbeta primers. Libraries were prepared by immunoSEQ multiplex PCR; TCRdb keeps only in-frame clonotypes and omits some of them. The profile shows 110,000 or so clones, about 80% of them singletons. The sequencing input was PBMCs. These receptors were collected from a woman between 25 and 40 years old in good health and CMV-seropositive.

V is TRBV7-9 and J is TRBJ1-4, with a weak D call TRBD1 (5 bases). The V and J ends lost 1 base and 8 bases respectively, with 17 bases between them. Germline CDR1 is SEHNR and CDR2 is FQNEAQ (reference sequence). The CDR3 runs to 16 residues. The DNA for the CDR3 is TGTGCCAGCAGCTTAGGGGACTCGCTAGCAGGGGAAAAACTGTTTTTT. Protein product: CASSLGDSLAGEKLFF. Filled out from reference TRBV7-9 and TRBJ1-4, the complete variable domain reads DTGVSQNPRHKITKRGQNVTFRCDPISEHNRLYWYRQTLGQGPEFLTYFQNEAQLEKSRLLSDRFSAERPKGSFSTLEIQRTEQGDSAMYLCASSLGDSLAGEKLFFGSGTQLSVL.

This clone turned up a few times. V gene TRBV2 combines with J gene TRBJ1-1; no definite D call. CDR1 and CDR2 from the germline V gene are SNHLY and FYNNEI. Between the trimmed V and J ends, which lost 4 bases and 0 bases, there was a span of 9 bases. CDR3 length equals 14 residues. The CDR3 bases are TGTGCCAGCAGTGGTCGAGGAATGAACACTGAAGCTTTCTTT. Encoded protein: CASSGRGMNTEAFF.

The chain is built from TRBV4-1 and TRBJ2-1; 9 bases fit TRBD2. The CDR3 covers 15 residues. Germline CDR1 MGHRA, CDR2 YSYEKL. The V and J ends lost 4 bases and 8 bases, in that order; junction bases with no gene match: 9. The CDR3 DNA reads TGCGCCAGCAGCCTCGGACTAGCGAAGGACTATGAGCAGTTCTTC. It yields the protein CASSLGLAKDYEQFF.

The CDR3 DNA is TGTGCCAGTAGTCGGGCTAGCGGGATAGGAGATACGCAGTATTTT. As protein: CASSRASGIGDTQYF. The V call is TRBV19, the J call TRBJ2-3; 9 bases fit TRBD2. V lost 5 bases, J lost 5 bases, and 8 bases stayed unmatched. The CDR3 contains 15 residues. Germline CDR1 and CDR2: LNHDA and SQIVND (reference sequence).

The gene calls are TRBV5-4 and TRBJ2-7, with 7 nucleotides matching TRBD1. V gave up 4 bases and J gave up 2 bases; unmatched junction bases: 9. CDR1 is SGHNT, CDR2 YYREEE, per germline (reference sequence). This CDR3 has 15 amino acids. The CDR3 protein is CASSPVIDRAYEQYF. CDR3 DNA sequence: TGTGCCAGCAGCCCCGTCATCGACAGGGCCTACGAGCAGTACTTC.

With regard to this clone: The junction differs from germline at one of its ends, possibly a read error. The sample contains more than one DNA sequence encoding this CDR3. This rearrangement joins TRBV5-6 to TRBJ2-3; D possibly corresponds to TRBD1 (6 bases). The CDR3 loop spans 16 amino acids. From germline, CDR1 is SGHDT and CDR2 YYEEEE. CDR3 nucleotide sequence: TGTGCCAGCAGCTTGCAGGGGAGTGGGCAAATAGATACGCAGTATTTC. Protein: CASSLQGSGQIDTQYF. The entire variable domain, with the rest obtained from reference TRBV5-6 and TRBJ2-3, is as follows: DAGVTQSPTHLIKTRGQQVTLRCSPKSGHDTVSWYQQALGQGPQFIFQYYEEEERQRGNFPDRFSGHQFPNYSSELNVNALLLGDSALYLCASSLQGSGQIDTQYFGPGTRLTVL.

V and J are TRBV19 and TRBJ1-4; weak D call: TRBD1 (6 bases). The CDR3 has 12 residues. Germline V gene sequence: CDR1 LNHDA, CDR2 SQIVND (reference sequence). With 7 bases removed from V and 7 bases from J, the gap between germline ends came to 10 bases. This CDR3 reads CASMNRAEKLFF. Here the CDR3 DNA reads TGTGCCAGTATGAACAGGGCTGAAAAACTGTTTTTT.

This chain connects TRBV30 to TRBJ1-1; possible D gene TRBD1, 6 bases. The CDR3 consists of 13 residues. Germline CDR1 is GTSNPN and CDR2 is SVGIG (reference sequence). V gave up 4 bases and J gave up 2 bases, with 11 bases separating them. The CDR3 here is CAWTLDSNTEAFF. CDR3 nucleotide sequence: TGTGCCTGGACCTTGGACAGTAACACTGAAGCTTTCTTT.

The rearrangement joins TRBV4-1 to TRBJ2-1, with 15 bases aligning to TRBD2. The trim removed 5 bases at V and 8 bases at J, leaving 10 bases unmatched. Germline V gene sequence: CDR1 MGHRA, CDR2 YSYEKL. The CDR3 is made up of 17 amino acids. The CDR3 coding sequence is TGCGCCAGCAGCACCCGGACTAGCGGGGGGGCGGTCTATGAGCAGTTCTTC. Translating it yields CASSTRTSGGAVYEQFF.

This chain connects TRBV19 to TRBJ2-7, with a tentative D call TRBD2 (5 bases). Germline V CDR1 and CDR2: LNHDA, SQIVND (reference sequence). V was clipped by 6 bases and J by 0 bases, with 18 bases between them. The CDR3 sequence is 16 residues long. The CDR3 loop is CASRDSRLFSSYEQYF. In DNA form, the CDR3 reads TGTGCCAGTAGGGACTCCCGATTGTTCAGCTCCTACGAGCAGTACTTC.

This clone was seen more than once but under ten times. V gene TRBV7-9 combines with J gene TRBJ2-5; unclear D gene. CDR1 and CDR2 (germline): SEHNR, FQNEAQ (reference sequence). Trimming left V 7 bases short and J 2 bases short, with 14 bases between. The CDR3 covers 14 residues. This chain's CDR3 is CASTTVGTQETQYF. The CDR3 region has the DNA TGTGCCAGCACCACAGTAGGCACACAAGAGACCCAGTACTTC.

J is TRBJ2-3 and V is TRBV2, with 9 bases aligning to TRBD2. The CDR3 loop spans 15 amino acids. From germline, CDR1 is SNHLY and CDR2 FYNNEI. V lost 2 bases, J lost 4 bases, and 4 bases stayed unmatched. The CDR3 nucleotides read TGTGCCAGCAGTGAACGGGGACTAGCAGCAGATACGCAGTATTTT. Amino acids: CASSERGLAADTQYF.

CDR3 nucleotides: TGTGCCAGCAGCCAACGTAGTAGCGAGAGGAATGAGCAGTTCTTC. Translating gives CASSQRSSERNEQFF. The chain combines TRBV11-3 with TRBJ2-1, with D perhaps matching TRBD2 (5 bases). V was clipped by 5 bases and J by 7 bases, with 18 bases between them. This CDR3 is built from 15 residues. The germline CDR1 and CDR2 sequences are SGHNT and YENEEA.

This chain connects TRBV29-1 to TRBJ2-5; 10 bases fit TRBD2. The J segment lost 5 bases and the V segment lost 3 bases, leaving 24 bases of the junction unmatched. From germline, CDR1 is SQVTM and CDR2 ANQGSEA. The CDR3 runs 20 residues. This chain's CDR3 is CSVDGLGLAGVTSLDETQYF. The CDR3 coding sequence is TGCAGCGTTGACGGTTTGGGGCTAGCGGGAGTCACGTCACTGGACGAGACCCAGTACTTC.

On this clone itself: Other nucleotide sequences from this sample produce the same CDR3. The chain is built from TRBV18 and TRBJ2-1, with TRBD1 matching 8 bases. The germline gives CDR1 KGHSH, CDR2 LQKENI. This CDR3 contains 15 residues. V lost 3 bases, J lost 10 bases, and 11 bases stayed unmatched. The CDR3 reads CASSPLGQGADEQFF. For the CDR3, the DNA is TGTGCCAGCTCACCCTTGGGGCAGGGGGCCGACGAGCAGTTCTTC.

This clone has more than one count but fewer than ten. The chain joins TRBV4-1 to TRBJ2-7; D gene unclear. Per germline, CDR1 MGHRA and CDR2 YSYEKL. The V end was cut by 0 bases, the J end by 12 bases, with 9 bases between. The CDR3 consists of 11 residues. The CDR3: CASSQDAQRYF. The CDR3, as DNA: TGCGCCAGCAGCCAAGATGCCCAGCGGTACTTC.

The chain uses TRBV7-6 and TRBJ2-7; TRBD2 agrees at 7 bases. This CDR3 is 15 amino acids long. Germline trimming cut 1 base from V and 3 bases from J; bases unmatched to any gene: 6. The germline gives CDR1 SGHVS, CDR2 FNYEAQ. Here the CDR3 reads CASSLGAGVNYEQYF. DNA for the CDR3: TGTGCCAGCAGCTTAGGGGCGGGAGTGAACTACGAGCAGTACTTC.

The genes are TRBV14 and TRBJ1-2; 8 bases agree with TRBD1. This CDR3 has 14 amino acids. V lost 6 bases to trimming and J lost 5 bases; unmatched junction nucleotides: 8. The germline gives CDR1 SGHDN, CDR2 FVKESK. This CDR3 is CASRTSGGGYGYTF. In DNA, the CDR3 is TGTGCCAGCAGAACCTCAGGGGGCGGTTATGGCTACACCTTC. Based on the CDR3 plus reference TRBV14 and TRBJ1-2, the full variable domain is EAGVTQFPSHSVIEKGQTVTLRCDPISGHDNLYWYRRVMGKEIKFLLHFVKESKQDESGMPNNRFLAERTGGTYSTLKVQPAELEDSGVYFCASRTSGGGYGYTFGSGTRLTVV.